One and the same sample provided the 30 T cell receptor beta chains below, sequenced in a study of PD-L1 blockade in urothelial cancer. Clones were sequenced by immunoSEQ multiplex PCR, and TCRdb holds only the in-frame ones, with some missing. Counted here are under 50,000 clones, 86% occurring once; the ten biggest clones make up roughly a quarter. Stated time point: peripheral blood 6 weeks after treatment start. The input for sequencing was PBMCs, taken around atezolizumab (anti-PD-L1) treatment. The source is a man between 60 and 75 years old with urothelial cancer.

The chain joins TRBV5-5 to TRBJ2-5; maybe TRBD2 (5 bases). CDR1 and CDR2 (germline): SGHKS, YYEKEE (reference sequence). This CDR3 region has 13 residues. V was shortened by 4 bases and J by 1 base, with 8 bases between the two germline ends. The CDR3 is CASSRTSQETQYF. As DNA, the CDR3 is TGTGCCAGCAGCCGGACTTCCCAAGAGACCCAGTACTTC.

The chain uses TRBV6-6 and TRBJ1-6; 7 nucleotides match TRBD1. Germline V CDR1 and CDR2: MNHNY, SVGAGI (reference sequence). The trim removed 6 bases at V and 8 bases at J, leaving 4 bases unmatched. The CDR3 is 13 amino acids. In DNA form, the CDR3 reads TGTGCCAGCAGCCGCGGGACAGATTCACCCCTCCACTTT. Translated: CASSRGTDSPLHF.

This chain connects TRBV19 to TRBJ1-2; possible D gene TRBD1, 5 bases. This CDR3 spans 13 amino acids. CDR1 is LNHDA and CDR2 is SQIVND in the germline V gene (reference sequence). Trimming shortened V by 7 bases and J by 7 bases, and 16 bases separated the two germline ends. The CDR3 DNA sequence: TGTGCCAGTACCGAAATCCAGGGAGGTGGCTACACCTTC. Translated, it gives CASTEIQGGGYTF.

This clone was picked up a small number of times. This chain joins TRBV5-1 and TRBJ1-2; D unresolved. The V end was cut by 4 bases, the J end by 3 bases, with 13 bases between. Germline CDR1 is SGHRS and CDR2 is YFSETQ. The length of the CDR3 is 14 residues. For the CDR3, the DNA is TGCGCCAGCAGCCTAGGACCCGGGGACTATGGCTACACCTTC. Amino acids: CASSLGPGDYGYTF.

The count of this clone is one. The rearrangement joins TRBV29-1 to TRBJ2-2; 9 nucleotides match TRBD2. CDR1 and CDR2 from the germline V gene are SQVTM and ANQGSEA. V dropped 6 bases and J dropped 5; count of bases not matched to a gene: 7. The length of the CDR3 is 14 residues. The CDR3 DNA sequence: TGCAGCGTCCCTCCGCGGGGGGGGACCGGGGAGCTGTTTTTT. This gives the protein CSVPPRGGTGELFF.

V usage is TRBV2 and J usage is TRBJ1-1, with 9 bases identical to TRBD1. CDR1 SNHLY and CDR2 FYNNEI come from the germline V gene. This CDR3 is 13 amino acids long. Trimming cost V 6 bases and J 4 bases; bases outside gene matches: 3. The CDR3 DNA sequence: TGTGCCAGCAGCTTGACAGGGGGCACTGAAGCTTTCTTT. This translates into CASSLTGGTEAFF.

V is TRBV7-2 and J is TRBJ1-2; possibly TRBD1 for D (5 bases). This CDR3 spans 15 amino acids. Trimming stripped 5 bases from V and 4 bases from J, with 17 bases between. From germline, CDR1 is SGHTA and CDR2 FQGNSA. The CDR3 sequence: CASSVTPGGGYGYTF. DNA of the CDR3: TGTGCCAGCAGCGTCACGCCCGGGGGAGGCTATGGCTACACCTTC.

This chain connects TRBV6-4 to TRBJ1-1; 8 bases match TRBD1. The CDR3 sequence is 18 residues long. Per germline, CDR1 MRHNA and CDR2 SNTAGT. Unmatched junction bases numbered 11, after V lost 2 bases and J lost 0 bases. CDR3 residues: CASSDPTGAVQMNTEAFF. CDR3 bases: TGTGCCAGCAGTGACCCGACAGGGGCCGTACAGATGAACACTGAAGCTTTCTTT.

This clone appeared once. The V gene is TRBV6-1, the J gene TRBJ2-1; 9 positions match TRBD2. CDR3 length: 13 amino acids. Germline assignment: CDR1 MNHNS and CDR2 SASEGT. The J segment lost 9 bases and the V segment lost 5 bases, leaving 5 bases of the junction unmatched. The CDR3, as DNA: TGTGCCAGCAGTATTGATAGCGGGAGTGAGCAGTTCTTC. Translating it yields CASSIDSGSEQFF.

The CDR3: CASETGGVRTDTQYF. Here the CDR3 DNA reads TGTGCCAGCGAGACAGGGGGCGTTCGGACAGATACGCAGTATTTT. V and J are TRBV6-6 and TRBJ2-3, with 10 bases that match TRBD1. V was clipped by 8 bases and J by 3 bases; unmatched bases: 8. CDR1 and CDR2 (germline): MNHNY, SVGAGI (reference sequence). This CDR3 has 15 amino acids.

This chain joins TRBV7-2 and TRBJ1-2; D is undetermined. This CDR3 region has 14 residues. Germline CDR1 and CDR2: SGHTA and FQGNSA. The V gene lost 1 base and the J gene lost 5 bases, with 11 bases spanning the gap. The CDR3 DNA sequence: TGTGCCAGCAGCTTAGGTCAGAGGCTTTATGGCTACACCTTC. Protein sequence: CASSLGQRLYGYTF.

The chain joins TRBV7-2 to TRBJ1-1, with D possibly matching TRBD1 (6 bases). The CDR3 has 15 amino acids. From germline, CDR1 is SGHTA and CDR2 FQGNSA. V was clipped by 6 bases and J by 1 base, with 15 bases between them. The CDR3 region has the DNA TGTGCCAGCAGTCGGGTGGTGGGGGCGAACACTGAAGCTTTCTTT. This sequence encodes CASSRVVGANTEAFF. The variable domain in full, completed from reference TRBV7-2 and TRBJ1-1, reads GAGVSQSPSNKVTEKGKDVELRCDPISGHTALYWYRQSLGQGLEFLIYFQGNSAPDKSGLPSDRFSAERTGGSVSTLTIQRTQQEDSAVYLCASSRVVGANTEAFFGQGTRLTVV.

This clone was recorded only once. The rearrangement joins TRBV7-9 to TRBJ2-7; weak D call: TRBD1 (6 bases). V lost 1 base, J lost 1 base, and 20 bases lay in between. This CDR3 comprises 18 residues. Per germline, CDR1 SEHNR and CDR2 FQNEAQ (reference sequence). The CDR3 DNA reads TGTGCCAGCAGCTTAGTTTCGTGGGGGCAGAACCCATCCTACGAGCAGTACTTC. Translated: CASSLVSWGQNPSYEQYF.

This chain connects TRBV30 to TRBJ1-5; the D is unclear. This CDR3 has 14 amino acids. With 2 bases removed from V and 0 bases from J, the gap between germline ends came to 8 bases. Per the germline V gene, CDR1 is GTSNPN and CDR2 is SVGIG (reference sequence). The CDR3: CAWSLTDSNQPQHF. CDR3 nucleotide sequence: TGTGCCTGGAGTCTCACAGATAGCAATCAGCCCCAGCATTTT.

The V and J genes are TRBV11-3 and TRBJ2-2; D call uncertain. CDR3 length: 15 amino acids. Germline CDR1 SGHNT, CDR2 YENEEA. Trimming removed 4 bases at V and 1 base at J, with 10 bases between. CDR3 region: CASSSPQKNTGELFF. CDR3 coding DNA: TGTGCCAGCAGCTCCCCGCAGAAGAACACCGGGGAGCTGTTTTTT.

The CDR3 protein is CASSLDVGAAEQFF. The CDR3 DNA reads TGCGCCAGCAGCTTGGACGTAGGGGCCGCTGAGCAGTTCTTC. The chain joins TRBV5-1 to TRBJ2-1; D might be TRBD1 (5 bases). The V end was cut by 0 bases, the J end by 9 bases, with 13 bases between. The CDR3 spans 14 residues. Germline CDR1 is SGHRS and CDR2 is YFSETQ. Full variable domain (rest looked up from reference TRBV5-1 and TRBJ2-1): KAGVTQTPRYLIKTRGQQVTLSCSPISGHRSVSWYQQTPGQGLQFLFEYFSETQRNKGNFPGRFSGRQFSNSRSEMNVSTLELGDSALYLCASSLDVGAAEQFFGPGTRLTVL.

The chain couples TRBV5-1 to TRBJ2-3, with 9 bases aligning to TRBD1. V lost 4 bases, J lost 2 bases, and 8 bases stayed unmatched. The CDR3 covers 16 residues. Germline CDR1 reads SGHRS; CDR2 reads YFSETQ. The CDR3 loop reads CASSNGQGRYTDTQYF. For the CDR3, the DNA is TGCGCCAGCAGCAATGGACAGGGGAGATACACAGATACGCAGTATTTT.

The DNA of the CDR3 is TGTGCCAGCAGCTATGACAGGTCTGGGGCCAACGTCCTGACTTTC. Encoded protein: CASSYDRSGANVLTF. The rearrangement uses TRBV5-4 and TRBJ2-6; the D gene is possibly TRBD1 (6 bases). Germline V gene sequence: CDR1 SGHNT, CDR2 YYREEE (reference sequence). The CDR3 runs 15 residues. V was cut by 3 bases and J by 1 base, with 8 bases left in between.

The gene calls are TRBV10-3 and TRBJ2-3; the D gene is possibly TRBD2 (6 bases). Trimming took off 5 bases at V and 0 bases at J, with 15 bases between the two ends. The CDR3 sequence is 16 residues long. Germline CDR1 is ENHRY and CDR2 is SYGVKD. The CDR3 DNA reads TGTGCCATCAGTTGGACTACCCTTAACAGCACAGATACGCAGTATTTT. Translation: CAISWTTLNSTDTQYF.

The J gene is TRBJ2-4, the V gene TRBV5-1; D perhaps matches TRBD1 (6 bases). CDR1 and CDR2 (germline): SGHRS, YFSETQ. The CDR3 runs 13 residues. V gave up 4 bases and J gave up 5 bases, with 10 bases separating them. The CDR3 protein is CASSPGDQNIQYF. The CDR3, as DNA: TGCGCCAGCAGCCCAGGGGATCAAAACATTCAGTACTTC.

This CDR3 is CASSPGTGSLPYQPQHF. The CDR3 DNA reads TGTGCCAGCAGCCCCGGCACAGGGTCGCTCCCTTATCAGCCCCAGCATTTT. This chain links TRBV5-6 with TRBJ1-5; D might be TRBD1 (6 bases). The length of the CDR3 is 17 residues. V was clipped by 4 bases and J by 5 bases, with 22 bases between them. CDR1 is SGHDT and CDR2 is YYEEEE in the germline V gene. The whole variable domain, filled in from reference TRBV5-6 and TRBJ1-5, reads DAGVTQSPTHLIKTRGQQVTLRCSPKSGHDTVSWYQQALGQGPQFIFQYYEEEERQRGNFPDRFSGHQFPNYSSELNVNALLLGDSALYLCASSPGTGSLPYQPQHFGDGTRLSIL.

The V gene is TRBV18, the J gene TRBJ1-4, with 9 bases lining up with TRBD1. Germline V lookup: CDR1 KGHSH, CDR2 LQKENI. This CDR3 has 15 amino acids. V gave up 3 bases and J gave up 7 bases; unmatched junction bases: 6. The CDR3 DNA sequence: TGTGCCAGCTCACCGCGGACAGGGGACCTTGAAAAACTGTTTTTT. Translation: CASSPRTGDLEKLFF.

The J gene is TRBJ1-1, the V gene TRBV19, with unresolved D. Germline V gene lookup returns CDR1 LNHDA and CDR2 SQIVND (reference sequence). This CDR3 has 14 residues. V was shortened by 7 bases and J by 0 bases, with 12 bases between the two germline ends. As DNA, the CDR3 is TGTGCCAGTAACAGACGGGATATGAACACTGAAGCTTTCTTT. It yields the protein CASNRRDMNTEAFF.

CDR3 region: CASSKASGVGTDTQYF. CDR3 DNA sequence: TGTGCCAGTAGTAAGGCTAGCGGGGTTGGCACAGATACGCAGTATTTT. The chain employs TRBV19 and TRBJ2-3, with 9 bases that match TRBD2. This CDR3 comprises 16 residues. Trimming removed 4 bases from V and 1 base from J; junction bases left unmatched: 6. CDR1 and CDR2 from the germline V gene are LNHDA and SQIVND (reference sequence). The whole variable domain, filled in from reference TRBV19 and TRBJ2-3, reads DGGITQSPKYLFRKEGQNVTLSCEQNLNHDAMYWYRQDPGQGLRLIYYSQIVNDFQKGDIAEGYSVSREKKESFPLTVTSAQKNPTAFYLCASSKASGVGTDTQYFGPGTRLTVL.

This chain joins TRBV9 and TRBJ1-5; D possibly corresponds to TRBD1 (5 bases). This CDR3 spans 13 amino acids. Trimming pared 0 bases from V and 9 bases from J, leaving 10 bases between. The germline V gene encodes CDR1 SGDLS and CDR2 YYNGEE. CDR3 residues: CASSVEGDRPQHF. CDR3 coding DNA: TGTGCCAGCAGCGTAGAAGGGGATCGGCCCCAGCATTTT.

The rearrangement joins TRBV7-2 to TRBJ2-7, with D perhaps TRBD2 (7 bases). Germline lookup yields CDR1 SGHTA and CDR2 FQGNSA. Trimming left V 5 bases short and J 3 bases short, with 20 bases between. The CDR3 loop spans 16 amino acids. The CDR3 DNA reads TGTGCCAGCAGCGCCGTGTCTAGGGGGGGCCACTACGAGCAGTACTTC. This sequence encodes CASSAVSRGGHYEQYF.

The chain employs TRBV2 and TRBJ1-2, with TRBD1 matching 7 bases. With 7 bases clipped from V and 1 base from J, the junction kept 18 bases outside the gene matches. Germline CDR1 is SNHLY and CDR2 is FYNNEI. The CDR3 runs 18 residues. CDR3 protein: CASTTQTPSTGNNYGYTF. The CDR3 DNA reads as TGTGCCAGCACTACACAAACCCCATCGACAGGGAATAACTATGGCTACACCTTC.

The chain combines TRBV10-2 with TRBJ2-7; possibly TRBD2 for D (5 bases). Germline CDR1 WSHSY, CDR2 SAAADI. The V gene lost 4 bases and the J gene lost 10 bases, with 11 bases spanning the gap. The CDR3 consists of 11 residues. The CDR3 DNA sequence: TGCGCCAGCAGTGGCGCGGAGGCTCAGTACTTC. This sequence encodes CASSGAEAQYF.

This chain joins TRBV7-8 and TRBJ1-3; D perhaps matches TRBD1 (5 bases). The ends were cut back, 5 bases at V and 2 bases at J, with 13 bases in the middle. Per the germline V gene, CDR1 is SGHVS and CDR2 is FQNEAQ. The CDR3 consists of 15 residues. In DNA form, the CDR3 reads TGTGCCAGCAGCCTCGTGGGGCATCCTGGAAACACCATATATTTT. Amino acids: CASSLVGHPGNTIYF.

The chain employs TRBV2 and TRBJ2-7; perhaps TRBD1 as D (5 bases). Germline-derived CDR1 and CDR2 are SNHLY and FYNNEI. The CDR3 is 12 residues long. V shed 7 bases and J shed 3 bases, with 10 bases lying between them. This CDR3 reads CASTGLDYEQYF. CDR3 nucleotide sequence: TGTGCCAGCACAGGGTTGGACTACGAGCAGTACTTC.